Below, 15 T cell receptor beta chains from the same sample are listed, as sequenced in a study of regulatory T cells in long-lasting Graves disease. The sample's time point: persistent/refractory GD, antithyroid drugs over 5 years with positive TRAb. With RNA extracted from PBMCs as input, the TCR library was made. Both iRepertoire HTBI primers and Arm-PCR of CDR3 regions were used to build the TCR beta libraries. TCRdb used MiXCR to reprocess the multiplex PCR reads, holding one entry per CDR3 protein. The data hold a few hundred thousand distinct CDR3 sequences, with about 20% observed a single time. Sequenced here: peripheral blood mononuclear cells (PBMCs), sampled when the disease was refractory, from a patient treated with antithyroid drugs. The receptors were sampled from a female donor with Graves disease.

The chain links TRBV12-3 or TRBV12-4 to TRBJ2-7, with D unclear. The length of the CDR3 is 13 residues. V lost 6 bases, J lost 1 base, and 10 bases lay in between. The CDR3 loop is CASSSDGSYEQYF. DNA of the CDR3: TGTGCCAGCAGCTCGGACGGATCCTACGAGCAGTACTTC.

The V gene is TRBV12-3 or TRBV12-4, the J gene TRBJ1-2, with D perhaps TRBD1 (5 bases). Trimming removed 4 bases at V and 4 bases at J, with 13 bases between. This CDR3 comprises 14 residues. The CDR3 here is CASSSPGRGYGYTF. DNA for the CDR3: TGTGCCAGCAGTTCCCCGGGACGGGGCTATGGCTACACCTTC.

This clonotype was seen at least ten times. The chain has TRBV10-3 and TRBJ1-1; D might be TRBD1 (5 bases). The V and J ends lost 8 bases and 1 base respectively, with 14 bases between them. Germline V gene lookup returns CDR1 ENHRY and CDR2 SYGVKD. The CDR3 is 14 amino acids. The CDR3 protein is CAIGRGRENTEAFF. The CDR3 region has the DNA TGTGCCATCGGGAGGGGCCGGGAGAACACTGAAGCTTTCTTT.

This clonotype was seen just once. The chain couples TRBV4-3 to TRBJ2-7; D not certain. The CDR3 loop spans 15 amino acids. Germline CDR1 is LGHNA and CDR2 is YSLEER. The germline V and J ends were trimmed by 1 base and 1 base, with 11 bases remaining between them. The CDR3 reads CASSQGLQGSYEQYF. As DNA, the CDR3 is TGCGCCAGCAGCCAAGGTCTCCAAGGATCCTACGAGCAGTACTTC.

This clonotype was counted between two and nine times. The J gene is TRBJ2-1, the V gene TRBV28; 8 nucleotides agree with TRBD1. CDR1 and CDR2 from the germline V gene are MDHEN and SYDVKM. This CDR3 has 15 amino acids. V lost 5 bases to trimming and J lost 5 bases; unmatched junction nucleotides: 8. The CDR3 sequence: CASSALQGVNNEQFF. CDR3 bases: TGTGCCAGCAGTGCCTTACAGGGGGTTAACAATGAGCAGTTCTTC.

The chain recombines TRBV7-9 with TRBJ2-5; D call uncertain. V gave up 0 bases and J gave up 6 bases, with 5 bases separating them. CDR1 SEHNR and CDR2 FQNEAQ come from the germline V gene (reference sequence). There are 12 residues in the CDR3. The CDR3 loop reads CASSLARQTQYF. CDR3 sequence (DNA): TGTGCCAGCAGCTTAGCTCGACAGACCCAGTACTTC.

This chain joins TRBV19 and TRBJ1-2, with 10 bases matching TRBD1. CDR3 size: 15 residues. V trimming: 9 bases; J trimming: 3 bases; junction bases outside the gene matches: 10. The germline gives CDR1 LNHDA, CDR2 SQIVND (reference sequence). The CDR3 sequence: CASQSLGTGDYGYTF. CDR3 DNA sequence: TGTGCCAGCCAAAGCCTCGGGACAGGGGACTATGGCTACACCTTC.

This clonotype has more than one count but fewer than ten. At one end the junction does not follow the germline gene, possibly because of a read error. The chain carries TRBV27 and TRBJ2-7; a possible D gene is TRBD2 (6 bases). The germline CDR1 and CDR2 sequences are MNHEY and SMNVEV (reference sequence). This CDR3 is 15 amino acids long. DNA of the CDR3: TGTGCCAGCAGTTATGGAGGGACGGGGAGCTACGGGCAGTACTTC. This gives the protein CASSYGGTGSYGQYF.

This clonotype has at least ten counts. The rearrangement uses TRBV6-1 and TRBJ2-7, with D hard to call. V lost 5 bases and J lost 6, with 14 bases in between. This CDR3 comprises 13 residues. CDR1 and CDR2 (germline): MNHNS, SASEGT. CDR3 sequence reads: CASSQRVGIEQYF. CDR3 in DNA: TGTGCCAGCAGTCAAAGGGTGGGGATCGAGCAGTACTTC.

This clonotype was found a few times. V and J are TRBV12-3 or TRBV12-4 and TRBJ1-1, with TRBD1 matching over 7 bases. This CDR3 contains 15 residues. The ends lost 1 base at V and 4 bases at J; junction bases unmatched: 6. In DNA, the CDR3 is TGTGCCAGCAGTTTAGACAGGGGTCGTGGCACTGAAGCTTTCTTT. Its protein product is CASSLDRGRGTEAFF.

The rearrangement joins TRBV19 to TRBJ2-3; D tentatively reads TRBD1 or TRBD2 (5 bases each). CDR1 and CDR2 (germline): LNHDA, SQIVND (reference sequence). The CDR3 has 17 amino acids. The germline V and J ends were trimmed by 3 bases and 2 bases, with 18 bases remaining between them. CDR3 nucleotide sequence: TGTGCCAGTAGTATGCCCGAGGGGTGGCCACCCACAGATACGCAGTATTTT. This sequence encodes CASSMPEGWPPTDTQYF.

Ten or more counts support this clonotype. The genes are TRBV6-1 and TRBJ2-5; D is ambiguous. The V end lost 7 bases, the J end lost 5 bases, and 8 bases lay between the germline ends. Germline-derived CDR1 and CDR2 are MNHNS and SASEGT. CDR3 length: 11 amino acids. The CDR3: CASTDVETQYF. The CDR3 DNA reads TGTGCCAGCACCGACGTGGAGACCCAGTACTTC.

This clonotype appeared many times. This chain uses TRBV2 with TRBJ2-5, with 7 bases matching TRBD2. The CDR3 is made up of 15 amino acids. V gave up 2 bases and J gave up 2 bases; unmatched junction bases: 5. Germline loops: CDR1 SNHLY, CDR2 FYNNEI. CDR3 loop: CASSESVGLQETQYF. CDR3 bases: TGTGCCAGCAGTGAATCTGTGGGACTACAAGAGACCCAGTACTTC.

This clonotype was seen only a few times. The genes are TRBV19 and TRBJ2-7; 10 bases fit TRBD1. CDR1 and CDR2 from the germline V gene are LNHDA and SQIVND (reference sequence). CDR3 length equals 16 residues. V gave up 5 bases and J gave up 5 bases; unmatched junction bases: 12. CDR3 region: CASSQPGTGAGDEQYF. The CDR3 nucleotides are TGTGCCAGTAGTCAGCCCGGGACAGGGGCTGGGGACGAGCAGTACTTC.

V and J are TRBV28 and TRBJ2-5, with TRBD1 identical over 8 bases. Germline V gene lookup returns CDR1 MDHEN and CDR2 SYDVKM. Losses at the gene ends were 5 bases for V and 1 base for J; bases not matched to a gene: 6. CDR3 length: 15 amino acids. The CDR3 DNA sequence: TGTGCCAGCAGTGCCCTTACAGGGGGCCAAGAGACCCAGTACTTC. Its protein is CASSALTGGQETQYF. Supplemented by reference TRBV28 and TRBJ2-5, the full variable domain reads DVKVTQSSRYLVKRTGEKVFLECVQDMDHENMFWYRQDPGLGLRLIYFSYDVKMKEKGDIPEGYSVSREKKERFSLILESASTNQTSMYLCASSALTGGQETQYFGPGTRLLVL.